This T cell receptor beta chain stems from a study of OX40 agonist ivuxolimab in advanced cancers. Background on the study: Every 2 weeks, patients got intravenous ivuxolimab at one of six dose levels (0.01-10 mg/kg). Treatment received earlier with anti-PD-1, anti-PD-L1 or anti-CTLA-4 agents was allowed, and 40% had some. Study findings and constraints: Partial responders at 0.1-3.0 mg/kg showed near-lowest clonal expansion.

Assay used: immunoSEQ multiplex PCR; TCRdb lists only in-frame clones, some missing. The data hold about 97,000 clones, with approximately 87% observed a single time. Germline CDR1 and CDR2: MNHEY and SVGAGI. This CDR3 contains 12 residues. The junction had 6 bases not matched to a gene; V was cut back by 8 bases and J by 7 bases. A word on this clone: Antigen: not known.

The chain combines TRBV6-5 with TRBJ1-2; 8 nucleotides agree with TRBD1. The source material was CD4+ or CD8+ T cells sorted from blood, sampled in a trial of the OX40 agonist ivuxolimab. The sequence was collected from an adult with an advanced solid tumor such as melanoma, head and neck, liver or kidney cancer. The CDR3 region has the DNA TGTGCCAGCCGGGGACAGGAGTTTGGCTACACCTTC. Amino acid sequence: CASRGQEFGYTF.